The sequence of this T cell receptor beta chain was determined in a study of long-term antiretroviral therapy in people with HIV. The wider study: Collection of the earliest samples took place about a decade ahead of the 2015 immediate-ART recommendation.

With respect to this clone: Its cognate antigen is unknown.

Researchers report immunoSEQ v3.0 was run at survey level. The protocol was immunoSEQ multiplex PCR, while the TCRdb copy is restricted to in-frame clones and leaves out a portion. The table lists roughly 30,000 clones, about 90% of them singletons. The junction had 6 bases not matched to a gene; V was cut back by 4 bases and J by 5 bases. CDR1 and CDR2 (germline): SGHRS, YFSETQ. This CDR3 region has 14 residues. Regarding the study as a whole: ART adherence, viral resistance and therapy changes went undocumented. Pre-ART clonal expansion yielded clones that dominated the repertoire at all time points. The study found narrower CDR3 length ranges in HIV repertoires than in controls.

This sequence joins TRBV5-1 and TRBJ2-1, with 7 bases fitting TRBD2. The material was unsorted PBMCs, obtained 1.8 years after starting antiretroviral therapy. The sequence derives from a woman in her late teens or twenties with HIV. CDR3: CASSGTAGNNEQFF. The CDR3 DNA reads TGCGCCAGCAGCGGCACAGCGGGGAACAATGAGCAGTTCTTC.